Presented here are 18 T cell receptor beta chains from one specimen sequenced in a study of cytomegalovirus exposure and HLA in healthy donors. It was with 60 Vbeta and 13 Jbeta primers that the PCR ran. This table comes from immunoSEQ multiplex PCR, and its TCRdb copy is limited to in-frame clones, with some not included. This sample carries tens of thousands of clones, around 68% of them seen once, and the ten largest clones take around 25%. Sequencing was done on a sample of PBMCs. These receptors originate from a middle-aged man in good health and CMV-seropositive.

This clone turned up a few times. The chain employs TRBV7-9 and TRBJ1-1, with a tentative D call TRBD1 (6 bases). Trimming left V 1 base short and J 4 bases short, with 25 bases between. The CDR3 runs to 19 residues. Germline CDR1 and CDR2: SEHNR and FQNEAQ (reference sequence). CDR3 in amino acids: CASSLVGTGTTYRGTEAFF. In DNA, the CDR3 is TGTGCCAGCAGCTTAGTGGGTACTGGGACAACTTATAGGGGCACTGAAGCTTTCTTT. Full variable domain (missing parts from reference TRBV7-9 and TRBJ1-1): DTGVSQNPRHKITKRGQNVTFRCDPISEHNRLYWYRQTLGQGPEFLTYFQNEAQLEKSRLLSDRFSAERPKGSFSTLEIQRTEQGDSAMYLCASSLVGTGTTYRGTEAFFGQGTRLTVV.

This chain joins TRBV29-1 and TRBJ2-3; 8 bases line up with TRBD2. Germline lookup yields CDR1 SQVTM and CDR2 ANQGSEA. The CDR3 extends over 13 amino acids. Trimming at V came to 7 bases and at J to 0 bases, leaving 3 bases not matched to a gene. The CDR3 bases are TGCAGCGGTAGCGGGACTAGCACAGATACGCAGTATTTT. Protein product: CSGSGTSTDTQYF.

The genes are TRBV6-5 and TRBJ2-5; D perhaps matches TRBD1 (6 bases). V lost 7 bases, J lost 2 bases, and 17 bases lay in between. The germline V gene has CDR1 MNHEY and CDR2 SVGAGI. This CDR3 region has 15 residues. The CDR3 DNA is TGTGCCAGCACCCTAAGGGTTCAGGGGCAAGAGACCCAGTACTTC. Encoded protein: CASTLRVQGQETQYF.

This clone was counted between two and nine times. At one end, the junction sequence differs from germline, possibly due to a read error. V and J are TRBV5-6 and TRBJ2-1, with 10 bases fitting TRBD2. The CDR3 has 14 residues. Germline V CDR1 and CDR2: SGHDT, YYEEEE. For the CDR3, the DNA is TGTGCCAGCAGCTTGCCCAGCGGGAGGGGCATTACGCTCTTC. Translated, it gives CASSLPSGRGITLF.

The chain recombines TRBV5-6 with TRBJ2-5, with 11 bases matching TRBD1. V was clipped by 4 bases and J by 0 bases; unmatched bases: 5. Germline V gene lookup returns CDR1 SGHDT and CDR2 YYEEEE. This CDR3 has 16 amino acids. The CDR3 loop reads CASSPGDRGYQETQYF. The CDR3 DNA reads TGTGCCAGCAGCCCGGGGGACAGGGGGTACCAAGAGACCCAGTACTTC.

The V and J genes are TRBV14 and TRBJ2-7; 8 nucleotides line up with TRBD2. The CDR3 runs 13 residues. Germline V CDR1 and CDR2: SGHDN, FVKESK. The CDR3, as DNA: TGTGCTTCGCAGAGCAGCGGGAGCCCCCAGCAGTACTTC. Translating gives CASQSSGSPQQYF.

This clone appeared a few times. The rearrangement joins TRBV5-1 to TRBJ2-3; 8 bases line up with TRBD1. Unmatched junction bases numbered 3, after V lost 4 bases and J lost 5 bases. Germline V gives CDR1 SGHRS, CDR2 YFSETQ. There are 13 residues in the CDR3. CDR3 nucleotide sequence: TGCGCCAGCAGCACTACAGGGGGAGATACGCAGTATTTT. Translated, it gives CASSTTGGDTQYF.

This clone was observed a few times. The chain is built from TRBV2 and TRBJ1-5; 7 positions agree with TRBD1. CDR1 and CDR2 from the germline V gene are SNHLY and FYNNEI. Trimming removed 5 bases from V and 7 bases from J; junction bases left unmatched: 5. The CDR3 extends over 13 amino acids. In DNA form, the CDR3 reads TGTGCCAGCAGTCGACAGGGTGGCCAGCCCCAGCATTTT. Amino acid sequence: CASSRQGGQPQHF.

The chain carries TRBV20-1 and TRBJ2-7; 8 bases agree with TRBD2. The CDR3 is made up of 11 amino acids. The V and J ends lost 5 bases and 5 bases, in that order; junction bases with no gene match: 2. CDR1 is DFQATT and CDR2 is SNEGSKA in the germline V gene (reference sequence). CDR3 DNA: TGCAGTGCTTCTAGCGGGCACGAGCAGTACTTC. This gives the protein CSASSGHEQYF.

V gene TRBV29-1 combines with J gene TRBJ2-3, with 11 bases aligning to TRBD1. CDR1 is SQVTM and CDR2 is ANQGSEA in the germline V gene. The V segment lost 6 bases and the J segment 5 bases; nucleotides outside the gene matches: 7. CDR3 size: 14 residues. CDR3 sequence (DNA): TGCAGCGTGGGGGGACAGGGGGAACAAGATACGCAGTATTTT. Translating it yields CSVGGQGEQDTQYF.

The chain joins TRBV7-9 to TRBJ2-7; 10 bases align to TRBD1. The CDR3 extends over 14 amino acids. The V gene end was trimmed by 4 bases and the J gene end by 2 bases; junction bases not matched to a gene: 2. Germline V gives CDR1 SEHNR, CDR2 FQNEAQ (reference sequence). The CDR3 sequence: CASSSGQGPYEQYF. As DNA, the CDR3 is TGTGCCAGCAGCTCGGGACAGGGGCCCTACGAGCAGTACTTC.

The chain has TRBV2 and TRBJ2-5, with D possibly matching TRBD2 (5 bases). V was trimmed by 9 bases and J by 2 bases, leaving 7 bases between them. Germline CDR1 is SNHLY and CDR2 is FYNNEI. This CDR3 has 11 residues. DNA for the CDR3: TGTGCCAGACAGCGGCAAGAGACCCAGTACTTC. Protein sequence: CARQRQETQYF.

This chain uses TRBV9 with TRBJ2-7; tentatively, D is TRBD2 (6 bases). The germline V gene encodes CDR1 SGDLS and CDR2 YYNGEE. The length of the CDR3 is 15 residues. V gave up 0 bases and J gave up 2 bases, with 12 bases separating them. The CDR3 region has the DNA TGTGCCAGCAGCGTAGAACTAGCTGCAACCTACGAGCAGTACTTC. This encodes CASSVELAATYEQYF.

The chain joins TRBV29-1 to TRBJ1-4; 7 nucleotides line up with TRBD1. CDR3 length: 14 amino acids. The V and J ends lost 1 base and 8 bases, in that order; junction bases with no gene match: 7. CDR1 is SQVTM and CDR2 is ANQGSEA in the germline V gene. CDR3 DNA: TGCAGCGTTGAAGTGAGGGGGCGTAAGGAAAAACTGTTTTTT. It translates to CSVEVRGRKEKLFF.

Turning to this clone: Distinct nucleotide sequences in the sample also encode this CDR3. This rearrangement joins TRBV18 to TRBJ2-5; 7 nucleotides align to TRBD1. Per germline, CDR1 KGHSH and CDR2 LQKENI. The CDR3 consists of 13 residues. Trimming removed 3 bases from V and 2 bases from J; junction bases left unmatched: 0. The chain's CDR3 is CASSPTGQETQYF. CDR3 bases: TGTGCCAGCTCACCGACAGGGCAAGAGACCCAGTACTTC.

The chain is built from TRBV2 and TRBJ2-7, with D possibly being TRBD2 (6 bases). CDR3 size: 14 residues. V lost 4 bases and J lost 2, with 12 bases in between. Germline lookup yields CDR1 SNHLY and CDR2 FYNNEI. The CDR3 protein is CASSGVSGAYEQYF. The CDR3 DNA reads TGTGCCAGCAGTGGGGTTAGCGGAGCCTACGAGCAGTACTTC.

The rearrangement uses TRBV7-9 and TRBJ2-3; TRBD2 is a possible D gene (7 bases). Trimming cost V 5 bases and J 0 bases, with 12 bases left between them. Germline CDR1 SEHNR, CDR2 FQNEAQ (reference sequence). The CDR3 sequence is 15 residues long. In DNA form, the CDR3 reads TGTGCCAGCAGCCTCCGGGGGGCAAGCACAGATACGCAGTATTTT. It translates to CASSLRGASTDTQYF.

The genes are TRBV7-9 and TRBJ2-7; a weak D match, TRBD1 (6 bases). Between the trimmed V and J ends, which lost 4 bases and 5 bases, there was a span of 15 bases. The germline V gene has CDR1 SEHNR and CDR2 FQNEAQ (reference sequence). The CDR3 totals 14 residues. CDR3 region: CASSSDRRIDEQYF. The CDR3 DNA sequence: TGTGCCAGCAGCTCCGACAGGAGGATTGACGAGCAGTACTTC.